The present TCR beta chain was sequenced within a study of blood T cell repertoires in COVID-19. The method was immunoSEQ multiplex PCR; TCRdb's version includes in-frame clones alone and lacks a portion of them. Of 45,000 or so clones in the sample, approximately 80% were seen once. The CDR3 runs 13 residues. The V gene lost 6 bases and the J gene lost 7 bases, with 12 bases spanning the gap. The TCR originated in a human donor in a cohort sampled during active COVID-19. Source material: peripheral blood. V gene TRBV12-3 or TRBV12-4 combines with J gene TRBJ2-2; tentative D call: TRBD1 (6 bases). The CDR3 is CASRTSGDGELFF. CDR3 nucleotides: TGTGCCAGCAGGACTTCAGGGGACGGGGAGCTGTTTTTT.